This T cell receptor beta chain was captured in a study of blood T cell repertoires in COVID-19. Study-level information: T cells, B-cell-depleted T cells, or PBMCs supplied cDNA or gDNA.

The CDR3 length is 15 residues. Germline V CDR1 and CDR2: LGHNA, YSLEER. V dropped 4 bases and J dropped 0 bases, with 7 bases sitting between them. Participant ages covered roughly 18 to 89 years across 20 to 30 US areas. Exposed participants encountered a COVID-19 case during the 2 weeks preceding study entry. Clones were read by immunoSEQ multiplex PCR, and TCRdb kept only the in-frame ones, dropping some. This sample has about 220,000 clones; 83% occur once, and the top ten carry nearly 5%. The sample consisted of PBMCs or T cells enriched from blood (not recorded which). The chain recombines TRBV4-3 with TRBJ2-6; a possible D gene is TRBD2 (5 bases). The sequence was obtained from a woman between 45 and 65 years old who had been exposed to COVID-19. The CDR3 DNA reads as TGCGCCAGCAGCCTCGGGATCTCTGGGGCCAACGTCCTGACTTTC. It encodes CASSLGISGANVLTF.